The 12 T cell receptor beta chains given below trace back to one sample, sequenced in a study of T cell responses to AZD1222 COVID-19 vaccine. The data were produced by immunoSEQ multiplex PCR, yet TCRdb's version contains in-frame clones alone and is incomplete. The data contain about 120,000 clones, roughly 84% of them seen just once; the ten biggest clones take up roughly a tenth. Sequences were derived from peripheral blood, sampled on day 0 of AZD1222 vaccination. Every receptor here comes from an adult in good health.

This CDR3 reads CSVADYGYTF. DNA of the CDR3: TGCAGCGTTGCGGACTATGGCTACACCTTC. The rearrangement links TRBV29-1 to TRBJ1-2; D unclear. The germline gives CDR1 SQVTM, CDR2 ANQGSEA. The length of the CDR3 is 10 residues. V dropped 4 bases and J dropped 3 bases, with 3 bases sitting between them.

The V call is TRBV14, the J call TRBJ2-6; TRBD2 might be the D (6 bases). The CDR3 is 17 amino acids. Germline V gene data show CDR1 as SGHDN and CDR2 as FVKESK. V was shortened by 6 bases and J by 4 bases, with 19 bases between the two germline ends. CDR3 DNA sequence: TGTGCCAGCAGTGTTGACAGACCTGCGGGGGGGGCCAACGTCCTGACTTTC. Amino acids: CASSVDRPAGGANVLTF. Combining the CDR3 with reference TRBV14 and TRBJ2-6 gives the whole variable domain EAGVTQFPSHSVIEKGQTVTLRCDPISGHDNLYWYRRVMGKEIKFLLHFVKESKQDESGMPNNRFLAERTGGTYSTLKVQPAELEDSGVYFCASSVDRPAGGANVLTFGAGSRLTVL.

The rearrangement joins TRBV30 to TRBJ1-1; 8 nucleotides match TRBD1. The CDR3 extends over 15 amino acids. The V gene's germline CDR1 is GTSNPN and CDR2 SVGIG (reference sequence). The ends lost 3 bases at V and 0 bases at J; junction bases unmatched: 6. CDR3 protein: CAWSRTGNLNTEAFF. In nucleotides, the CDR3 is TGTGCCTGGAGCCGGACAGGGAACCTGAACACTGAAGCTTTCTTT.

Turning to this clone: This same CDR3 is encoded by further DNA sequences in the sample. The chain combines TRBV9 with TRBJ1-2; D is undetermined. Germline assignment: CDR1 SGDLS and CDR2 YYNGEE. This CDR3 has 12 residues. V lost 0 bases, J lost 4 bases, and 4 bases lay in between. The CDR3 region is CASSVGSYGYTF. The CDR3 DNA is TGTGCCAGCAGCGTAGGGTCCTATGGCTACACCTTC. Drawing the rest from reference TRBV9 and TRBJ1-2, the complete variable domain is DSGVTQTPKHLITATGQRVTLRCSPRSGDLSVYWYQQSLDQGLQFLIQYYNGEERAKGNILERFSAQQFPDLHSELNLSSLELGDSALYFCASSVGSYGYTFGSGTRLTVV.

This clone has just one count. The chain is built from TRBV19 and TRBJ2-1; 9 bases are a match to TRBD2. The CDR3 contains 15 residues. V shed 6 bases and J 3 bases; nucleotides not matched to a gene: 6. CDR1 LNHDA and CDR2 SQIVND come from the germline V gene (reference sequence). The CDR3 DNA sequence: TGTGCCAGTAGCAGACTAGCGGTTAACTACAATGAGCAGTTCTTC. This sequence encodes CASSRLAVNYNEQFF.

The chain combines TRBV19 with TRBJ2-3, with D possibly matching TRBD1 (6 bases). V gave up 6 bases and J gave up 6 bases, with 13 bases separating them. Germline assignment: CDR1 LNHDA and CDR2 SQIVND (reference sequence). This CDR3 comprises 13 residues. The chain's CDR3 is CASSQTGSDTQYF. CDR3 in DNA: TGTGCCAGTAGCCAAACAGGGTCTGATACGCAGTATTTT.

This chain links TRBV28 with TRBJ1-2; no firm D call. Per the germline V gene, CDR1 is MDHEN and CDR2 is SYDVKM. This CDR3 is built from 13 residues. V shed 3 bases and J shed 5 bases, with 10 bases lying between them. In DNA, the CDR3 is TGTGCCAGCAGTTTTCGCTTGGGATATGGCTACACCTTC. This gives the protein CASSFRLGYGYTF.

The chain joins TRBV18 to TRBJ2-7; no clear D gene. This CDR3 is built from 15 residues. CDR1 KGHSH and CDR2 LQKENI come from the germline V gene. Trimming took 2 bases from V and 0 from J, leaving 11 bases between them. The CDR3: CASSPFSPYSYEQYF. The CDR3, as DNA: TGTGCCAGCTCACCATTTAGCCCTTACTCCTACGAGCAGTACTTC.

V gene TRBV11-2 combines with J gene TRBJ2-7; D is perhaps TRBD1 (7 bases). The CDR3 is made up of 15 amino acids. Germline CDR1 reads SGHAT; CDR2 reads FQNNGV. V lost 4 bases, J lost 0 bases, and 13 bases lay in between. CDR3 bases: TGTGCCAGCAGCTCCCGACAGGGAGGCTCCTACGAGCAGTACTTC. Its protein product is CASSSRQGGSYEQYF.

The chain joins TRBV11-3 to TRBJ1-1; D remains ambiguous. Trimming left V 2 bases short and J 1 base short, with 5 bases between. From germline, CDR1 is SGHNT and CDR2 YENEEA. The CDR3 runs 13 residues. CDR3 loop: CASSLMENTEAFF. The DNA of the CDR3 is TGTGCCAGCAGCTTAATGGAGAACACTGAAGCTTTCTTT. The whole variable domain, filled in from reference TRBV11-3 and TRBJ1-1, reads EAGVVQSPRYKIIEKKQPVAFWCNPISGHNTLYWYLQNLGQGPELLIRYENEEAVDDSQLPKDRFSAERLKGVDSTLKIQPAELGDSAVYLCASSLMENTEAFFGQGTRLTVV.

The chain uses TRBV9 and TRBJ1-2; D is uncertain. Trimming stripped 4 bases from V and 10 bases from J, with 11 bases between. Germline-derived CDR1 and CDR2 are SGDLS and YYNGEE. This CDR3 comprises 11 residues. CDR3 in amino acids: CASSRPEVYTF. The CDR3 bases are TGTGCCAGCAGCCGCCCTGAGGTCTACACCTTC.

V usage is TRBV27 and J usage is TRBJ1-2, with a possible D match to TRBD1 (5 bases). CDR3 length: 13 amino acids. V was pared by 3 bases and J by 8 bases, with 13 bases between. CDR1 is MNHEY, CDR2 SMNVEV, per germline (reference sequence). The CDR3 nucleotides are TGTGCCAGCAGTTTTCGACAGAACCGCGGCTACACCTTC. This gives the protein CASSFRQNRGYTF.